This T cell receptor beta chain was sequenced in a study of yellow fever vaccine responses in identical twins. TCRdb processed the RT-PCR reads anew with MiXCR; each CDR3 protein has one entry. The sample consists of some 20,000 distinct CDR3 sequences, about three quarters of them appearing once. Study-wide results and caveats: Twins showed a vaccine T cell response that reportedly seemed partly convergent, partly personalized.

This clonotype was counted only a few times. Its antigen is as yet unknown. The sequence came from a woman aged 18-29 years who received the yellow fever vaccine. The sequencing used T cells from blood (PBMCs), unsorted or a sorted subset (not recorded which), collected before or after yellow fever vaccination (not recorded which).

CDR3 residues: CASLERGKNTGELFF. CDR3 sequence (DNA): TGTGCCAGCTTGGAAAGGGGCAAGAACACCGGGGAGCTGTTTTTT. The rearrangement joins TRBV2 to TRBJ2-2, with D tentatively TRBD1 (5 bases). V lost 8 bases and J lost 1, with 14 bases in between. The germline V gene encodes CDR1 SNHLY and CDR2 FYNNEI. CDR3 length: 15 amino acids.